A selection of T cell receptor beta chains follows, all from one sample in a study of cytomegalovirus exposure and HLA in healthy donors. Data came from immunoSEQ multiplex PCR; TCRdb stores just in-frame clones and leaves some out. Reported are 110,000 to 150,000 clones; the ten largest clones contain 0.96%. Sequenced: PBMCs. These receptor sequences come from a male donor in good health and CMV-seronegative. Each CDR3 is given without its conserved first and last residue.

j_call,v_call,cdr3_aa
TRBJ2-1,TRBV19,ASSSSRGHEQF
TRBJ1-1,TRBV5-1,ASSYAQDREKKDTEAF
TRBJ1-4,TRBV15,ATSRGETDEKLF
TRBJ2-1,TRBV14,ASSQGTSPIVRF
TRBJ2-7,TRBV11-3,ASSLRGRADAYEQY
TRBJ1-2,TRBV9,ASSVESGNYGYT
TRBJ1-1,TRBV6-1,ASRDRGRQDTEAF
TRBJ1-1,TRBV29-1,SFIGEPLGEAF
TRBJ2-1,TRBV18,ASSLGTGGSYNEQF
TRBJ2-7,TRBV19,ASSLIAGGLYEQY
TRBJ2-1,TRBV5-1,ASSLLGEPSGGYNEQF
TRBJ1-2,TRBV7-2,ASSLARQGAYGYT
TRBJ2-7,TRBV7-6,ASSLAKVRGSGQYEQY
TRBJ1-1,TRBV9,ASSAGQGLKRNTEAF
TRBJ1-3,TRBV27,ASSSSSGNTIY
TRBJ1-2,TRBV11-2,ASSLRTGGYGYT
TRBJ2-2,TRBV5-1,ASSRREYAGELF
TRBJ1-4,TRBV19,ASRPLPGQGHEKLF
TRBJ1-6,TRBV4-3,ASRRDSSYNSPLH
TRBJ1-2,TRBV30,AWSGDRVFNYGYT
TRBJ2-2,TRBV19,ASSTGSLGGGELF
TRBJ1-6,TRBV6-6,ASSRTGESSPLH
TRBJ2-3,TRBV7-3,ASSFMGLAGTDTQY
TRBJ2-7,TRBV11-1,ASSPLVESYEQY
TRBJ2-7,TRBV19,ASSSGAYEQY
TRBJ2-1,TRBV6-5,ASSYGQGGYNEQF
TRBJ2-1,TRBV6-6,ASSYDEAYNEQF
TRBJ2-4,TRBV4-1,ASSQDWGQPIQY
TRBJ2-6,TRBV28,ASKDRGGSGANVLT
TRBJ1-1,TRBV6-5,ASSYGGATEAF
TRBJ2-3,TRBV18,ASSPGVSGLSTDTQY
TRBJ1-2,TRBV27,ASSLSGTGALNYSYT
TRBJ2-1,TRBV5-6,ASSLTGSYNEQF
TRBJ1-4,TRBV4-3,ASSRGREGLTNEKLF
TRBJ1-2,TRBV30,ASPRVLNYGYT
TRBJ2-1,TRBV4-2,ASSQGTGPSSYNEQF
TRBJ1-5,TRBV6-1,ASSLRIIRPQH
TRBJ1-1,TRBV19,ASSIGTGHRGTEAF
TRBJ2-1,TRBV11-2,ASSLEAVRNLNEQF
TRBJ2-7,TRBV9,ASSVSTSGPYEQY
TRBJ2-5,TRBV6-5,ASGISGGEGTQY